These T cell receptor beta chains were read from a single sample in a study of cytomegalovirus exposure and HLA in healthy donors. The method was immunoSEQ multiplex PCR; TCRdb's version includes in-frame clones alone and lacks a portion of them. This repertoire includes 40,000 to 65,000 clones. Sequenced sample: PBMCs. The receptors originated from a man between 40 and 49 years old in good health and CMV-seropositive. The CDR3 runs from the conserved cysteine through the conserved F or W. Each record gives: CDR3 DNA, CDR3 protein, D gene, J gene, V gene. A D gene is named only where the DNA matches it firmly.

CDR3nt: TGTGCCAGCAGCCCCCGCCCAGGCGCCTATGGCTACACCTTC
CDR3aa: CASSPRPGAYGYTF
d_gene: -
j_gene: TRBJ1-2
v_gene: TRBV4-2

CDR3nt: TGTGCCAGCTCACTCGGACAGGGGGTCTACGAGCAGTACTTC
CDR3aa: CASSLGQGVYEQYF
d_gene: TRBD1
j_gene: TRBJ2-7
v_gene: TRBV18

CDR3nt: TGCGCCAGCAGCGTACAGGGGGGTGAGCAGTTCTTC
CDR3aa: CASSVQGGEQFF
d_gene: TRBD1
j_gene: TRBJ2-1
v_gene: TRBV5-1

CDR3nt: TGTGCCAGCAGCCTCCTAGCGGGAGGGGTCTACAATGAGCAGTTCTTC
CDR3aa: CASSLLAGGVYNEQFF
d_gene: TRBD2
j_gene: TRBJ2-1
v_gene: TRBV14

CDR3nt: TGTGCCAGCAGTTTTAAGGCAGGGGGATATGGCTACACCTTC
CDR3aa: CASSFKAGGYGYTF
d_gene: TRBD1
j_gene: TRBJ1-2
v_gene: TRBV27

CDR3nt: TGTGCCAGCAGCCGCACCGGGCTAGCGGGAGTTCACGACAATGAGCAGTTCTTC
CDR3aa: CASSRTGLAGVHDNEQFF
d_gene: TRBD2
j_gene: TRBJ2-1
v_gene: TRBV7-3

CDR3nt: TGTGCCAGCAGTGAATATAAGAACACCGGGGAGCTGTTTTTT
CDR3aa: CASSEYKNTGELFF
d_gene: -
j_gene: TRBJ2-2
v_gene: TRBV25-1

CDR3nt: TGTGCCAGCAGTCGGGGGGGCCCACAGGGTTACAATGAGCAGTTCTTC
CDR3aa: CASSRGGPQGYNEQFF
d_gene: TRBD2
j_gene: TRBJ2-1
v_gene: TRBV5-4

CDR3nt: TGCACCAGCAGCCAAGATGGGGACAGGCCCGAGGTCTTCTCTGGAAACACCATATATTTT
CDR3aa: CTSSQDGDRPEVFSGNTIYF
d_gene: -
j_gene: TRBJ1-3
v_gene: TRBV1

CDR3nt: TGTGCCTGGAGTGTCGCGGGGGGAGGCAGATCTAATCAGCCCCAGCATTTT
CDR3aa: CAWSVAGGGRSNQPQHF
d_gene: -
j_gene: TRBJ1-5
v_gene: TRBV30

CDR3nt: TGCGCCAGCAGCTTGGGGATGTTCGCGGGGGTGGGCGAGACCCAGTACTTC
CDR3aa: CASSLGMFAGVGETQYF
d_gene: TRBD2
j_gene: TRBJ2-5
v_gene: TRBV5-1

CDR3nt: TGTGCCAGCAGGAGCGGGAGGGCCCCCTACAATGAGCAGTTCTTC
CDR3aa: CASRSGRAPYNEQFF
d_gene: TRBD2
j_gene: TRBJ2-1
v_gene: TRBV6-1

CDR3nt: TGTGCCAGCAGCTCCCTAGCGGAGACCTACAATGAGCAGTTCTTC
CDR3aa: CASSSLAETYNEQFF
d_gene: TRBD2
j_gene: TRBJ2-1
v_gene: TRBV7-3

CDR3nt: TGTGCCAGCTCAAACCGGGCGGGGGACGGGGAGCAGTACTTC
CDR3aa: CASSNRAGDGEQYF
d_gene: TRBD2
j_gene: TRBJ2-7
v_gene: TRBV18

CDR3nt: TGTGCTAGTGGTCCAGGGGGGGGACAGGGGTTATACAATGAGCAGTTCTTC
CDR3aa: CASGPGGGQGLYNEQFF
d_gene: TRBD1
j_gene: TRBJ2-1
v_gene: TRBV12-5

CDR3nt: TGTGCCAGCAGCCCTCGCGGGGGGGGCGACACTGAAGCTTTCTTT
CDR3aa: CASSPRGGGDTEAFF
d_gene: -
j_gene: TRBJ1-1
v_gene: TRBV7-9

CDR3nt: TGTGCCAGCAGCCGGGACTACACTGAAGCTTTCTTT
CDR3aa: CASSRDYTEAFF
d_gene: -
j_gene: TRBJ1-1
v_gene: TRBV2

CDR3nt: TGTGCCAGCAGCTTAGCCGGCGGGATTCCCTACGAGCAGTACTTC
CDR3aa: CASSLAGGIPYEQYF
d_gene: -
j_gene: TRBJ2-7
v_gene: TRBV7-2

CDR3nt: TGTGCCAGCAGCCATACACCTGCACCCGGGGAGCTGTTTTTT
CDR3aa: CASSHTPAPGELFF
d_gene: -
j_gene: TRBJ2-2
v_gene: TRBV5-6

CDR3nt: TGTGCCAGCAGCTTAATTGTAGCCTCCTACGAGCAGTACTTC
CDR3aa: CASSLIVASYEQYF
d_gene: -
j_gene: TRBJ2-7
v_gene: TRBV5-6

CDR3nt: TGTGCCAGTAGTATCCCCGGGACTAGAGGGGCCGGGACCCAGTACTTC
CDR3aa: CASSIPGTRGAGTQYF
d_gene: TRBD2
j_gene: TRBJ2-5
v_gene: TRBV19

CDR3nt: TGTGCCAGCAGCGTGGGGGGAGAGACCCAGTACTTC
CDR3aa: CASSVGGETQYF
d_gene: -
j_gene: TRBJ2-5
v_gene: TRBV2

CDR3nt: TGTGCCAGCAGCTTAACCGGGATGAACACCGGGGAGCTGTTTTTT
CDR3aa: CASSLTGMNTGELFF
d_gene: -
j_gene: TRBJ2-2
v_gene: TRBV11-3

CDR3nt: TGTGCCAGCAGCTTCGGGGACTCTGGGGCCAACGTCCTGACTTTC
CDR3aa: CASSFGDSGANVLTF
d_gene: -
j_gene: TRBJ2-6
v_gene: TRBV7-2

CDR3nt: TGTGCCAGCAGTGCCGCGAGGACCCAGTACTTC
CDR3aa: CASSAARTQYF
d_gene: -
j_gene: TRBJ2-5
v_gene: TRBV25-1

CDR3nt: TGTGCCAGCAGCTTAAACCCGGGGGGGGCAGATACGCAGTATTTT
CDR3aa: CASSLNPGGADTQYF
d_gene: TRBD2
j_gene: TRBJ2-3
v_gene: TRBV5-6

CDR3nt: TGTGCCAGCAGTTTCCCCACTAGCGGGGATCCCTACGAGCAGTACTTC
CDR3aa: CASSFPTSGDPYEQYF
d_gene: TRBD2
j_gene: TRBJ2-7
v_gene: TRBV6-5

CDR3nt: TGTGCCAGCAGCGGGGGACTAGCGGGAGGAAACAATGAGCAGTTCTTC
CDR3aa: CASSGGLAGGNNEQFF
d_gene: TRBD2
j_gene: TRBJ2-1
v_gene: TRBV7-9

CDR3nt: TGTGCCAGTAGTACGGTAGCGGGGGTTGATACGCAGTATTTT
CDR3aa: CASSTVAGVDTQYF
d_gene: TRBD2
j_gene: TRBJ2-3
v_gene: TRBV19

CDR3nt: TGTGCCAGCAGCTTAGGGGGCGCGGATGGCTACACCTTC
CDR3aa: CASSLGGADGYTF
d_gene: -
j_gene: TRBJ1-2
v_gene: TRBV7-6

CDR3nt: TGTGCCAGCAGCCTATGGGACAGGGGGCTTTATGGCTACACCTTC
CDR3aa: CASSLWDRGLYGYTF
d_gene: TRBD1
j_gene: TRBJ1-2
v_gene: TRBV5-6

CDR3nt: TGCGCCAGCAGCTGGGGACAGGGGAACTACAATGAGCAGTTCTTC
CDR3aa: CASSWGQGNYNEQFF
d_gene: TRBD1
j_gene: TRBJ2-1
v_gene: TRBV5-1

CDR3nt: TGTGCCAGCAGTCCACTAGCGGGAGTAGCCTACGAGCAGTACTTC
CDR3aa: CASSPLAGVAYEQYF
d_gene: TRBD2
j_gene: TRBJ2-7
v_gene: TRBV27

CDR3nt: TGCGCCAGCAGCTTCCCGGGGGGACTCGACACCGGGGAGCTGTTTTTT
CDR3aa: CASSFPGGLDTGELFF
d_gene: TRBD2
j_gene: TRBJ2-2
v_gene: TRBV5-1

CDR3nt: TGTGCCAGCAGCTTAATGGACAGGGACTACGAGCAGTACTTC
CDR3aa: CASSLMDRDYEQYF
d_gene: TRBD1
j_gene: TRBJ2-7
v_gene: TRBV11-2

CDR3nt: TGTGCCAGCAGTTACCAGGACAGGGGTAACGAGCAGTACTTC
CDR3aa: CASSYQDRGNEQYF
d_gene: TRBD1
j_gene: TRBJ2-7
v_gene: TRBV2

CDR3nt: TGTGCCAGTAGCAGCCGCGGAGTTTCCTACGAGCAGTACTTC
CDR3aa: CASSSRGVSYEQYF
d_gene: -
j_gene: TRBJ2-7
v_gene: TRBV19

CDR3nt: TGTGCCAGCAGCGTACTAGGACAGGGGGCAGCTGAGACCCAGTACTTC
CDR3aa: CASSVLGQGAAETQYF
d_gene: TRBD1
j_gene: TRBJ2-5
v_gene: TRBV9

CDR3nt: TGTGCCAGCAGCCCCCGGACTAGTTTCGAGCAGTACTTC
CDR3aa: CASSPRTSFEQYF
d_gene: TRBD2
j_gene: TRBJ2-7
v_gene: TRBV7-9

CDR3nt: TGTGCCAGAAGCTGGACCCGGGGGGGCTCGACCGTCCAAGGGACCCAGTACTTC
CDR3aa: CARSWTRGGSTVQGTQYF
d_gene: TRBD2
j_gene: TRBJ2-5
v_gene: TRBV5-3

CDR3nt: TGTGCCAGCAGTGGAGTAATCAGCACAGATACGCAGTATTTT
CDR3aa: CASSGVISTDTQYF
d_gene: -
j_gene: TRBJ2-3
v_gene: TRBV6-1

CDR3nt: TGTGCCAGCAGCTTAGGTTCAGGACTAGCGGGAGGAGGAGAGACCCAGTACTTC
CDR3aa: CASSLGSGLAGGGETQYF
d_gene: TRBD2
j_gene: TRBJ2-5
v_gene: TRBV11-2

CDR3nt: TGTGCCAGCAGCGTAGGGACTAGCGACTACAATGAGCAGTTCTTC
CDR3aa: CASSVGTSDYNEQFF
d_gene: TRBD2
j_gene: TRBJ2-1
v_gene: TRBV9

CDR3nt: TGTGCCAGCAGTGGACAGGGGATCTCCTACGAGCAGTACTTC
CDR3aa: CASSGQGISYEQYF
d_gene: TRBD1
j_gene: TRBJ2-7
v_gene: TRBV6-1

CDR3nt: TGTGCCAGCAGGGGGGCCCGTGGCTTGGGGACAGATACGCAGTATTTT
CDR3aa: CASRGARGLGTDTQYF
d_gene: -
j_gene: TRBJ2-3
v_gene: TRBV5-5

CDR3nt: TGTGCCAGTAGCGCCGGGGCGGGGGGGAAAGATACGCAGTATTTT
CDR3aa: CASSAGAGGKDTQYF
d_gene: TRBD2
j_gene: TRBJ2-3
v_gene: TRBV19

CDR3nt: TGTGCCAGCAGCTCGACTCCGCGGGAGACCCAGTACTTC
CDR3aa: CASSSTPRETQYF
d_gene: -
j_gene: TRBJ2-5
v_gene: TRBV7-2

CDR3nt: TGTGCCAGTAGTAGCGACAGTGGTGAAGCTTTCTTT
CDR3aa: CASSSDSGEAFF
d_gene: -
j_gene: TRBJ1-1
v_gene: TRBV19

CDR3nt: TGCAGTGCGTCGGGGATCCTCGAGCAGTACTTC
CDR3aa: CSASGILEQYF
d_gene: -
j_gene: TRBJ2-7
v_gene: TRBV20-1

CDR3nt: TGTGCCAGCAGCTTACAGGGGGGCAGCAATCAGCCCCAGCATTTT
CDR3aa: CASSLQGGSNQPQHF
d_gene: TRBD1
j_gene: TRBJ1-5
v_gene: TRBV28

CDR3nt: TGCGCCAGCAGAGTCGGGGTTACGTCCAGCGAGCAGTACTTC
CDR3aa: CASRVGVTSSEQYF
d_gene: -
j_gene: TRBJ2-7
v_gene: TRBV5-1

CDR3nt: TGTGCCAGTCACTCTTGGACAGGGGGCTACCAGCAGTACTTC
CDR3aa: CASHSWTGGYQQYF
d_gene: TRBD1
j_gene: TRBJ2-7
v_gene: TRBV19

CDR3nt: TGTGCCTGGAGCTTGGGCAGCTATGGCTACACCTTC
CDR3aa: CAWSLGSYGYTF
d_gene: -
j_gene: TRBJ1-2
v_gene: TRBV30

CDR3nt: TGTGCCATCAGAATGACTAGCGGGAGCACAGATACGCAGTATTTT
CDR3aa: CAIRMTSGSTDTQYF
d_gene: TRBD2
j_gene: TRBJ2-3
v_gene: TRBV10-3

CDR3nt: TGTGCCACAGCGGGGCTAGCGGGATATGAGCAGTTCTTC
CDR3aa: CATAGLAGYEQFF
d_gene: TRBD2
j_gene: TRBJ2-1
v_gene: TRBV10-3

CDR3nt: TGTGCCAGCAGCCCCGGTGCCTATACGGGGAACATTCAGTACTTC
CDR3aa: CASSPGAYTGNIQYF
d_gene: -
j_gene: TRBJ2-4
v_gene: TRBV5-6

CDR3nt: TGTGCCAGCAGCCAGGACAGCCACCCCCAGCCCCAGCATTTT
CDR3aa: CASSQDSHPQPQHF
d_gene: -
j_gene: TRBJ1-5
v_gene: TRBV7-8